The present T cell receptor beta chain was sequenced within a study of long-term antiretroviral therapy in people with HIV (dated by TCRdb to between 2022 and 2023). About the investigation overall: Collection of the earliest samples took place about a decade ahead of the 2015 WHO recommendation for immediate ART, at a time when ART was typically delayed until CD4 counts fell. No cross-contamination during QIAcube processing was shown when test extractions of a monoclonal T-cell line were performed alongside around 30 polyclonal samples. A retrospective serial study tested whether changes in peripheral blood TRB repertoire composition and diversity were associated with ART initiation and durable HIV suppression. Among the 30 or so participants with HIV, fewer than twelve were female. From some 33 adults with confirmed HIV infection, the cohort provided under 250 cryopreserved PBMC samples, gathered serially across a mean of approximately six years (range 1-12). Overall study outcomes, separate from this receptor: Narrower CDR3 length ranges were observed in HIV repertoires than in controls, and an antigen-experienced repertoire with only a slight naive shift after ART was suggested by the network structure. Because PBMC availability was limited, only the TCR beta chain was sequenced, with no alpha chain pairing. Expanded TRB clones identified before ART initiation dominated the repertoire at all time points, although this dominance fluctuated and declined in many PLHIV after ART. A significant increase in TRB diversity was found to be associated with ART initiation, although TRB diversity was observed to remain significantly below that of transplant donor controls even after long-term ART. Inferences about post-ART repertoire changes were limited because no data were available on ART adherence, viral resistance or therapy changes. Samples dated from the mid-2000s to the late 2010s, and the ART regimens used may be less effective than current ones. Because pre-ART samples had limited cell numbers, profiling was done on unsorted PBMC rather than on sorted CD4+ and CD8+ T cells.

Spanning cysteine to phenylalanine, the CDR3 consists of 13 amino acids. Only CDR3 DNA remains: 39 bases, in frame from the first base. Inclusion was restricted to participants for whom at least one PBMC sample before ART initiation and at least two post-ART samples were available. Treatment was received in the United States of America by all participants with HIV. Cryopreserved samples of 1-10 million PBMC were thawed and washed before DNA extraction. At the time of the earliest PBMC sample, participants with HIV were aged between roughly 20 and 54 years. PBMC samples were contributed by each participant from 1-4 timepoints before ART initiation and 2-8 timepoints after ART initiation, with a median of 7 samples. Serial HIV viral load, CD4+ T-cell count, ART history and demographic data were obtained for every participant. Genomic DNA was extracted from unsorted PBMC with a Qiagen kit on a QIAcube, processed in batches of 12 samples.

The immunoSEQ hsTCRB v3.0 assay was used at survey level resolution to sequence the TRB variable region. A depth of roughly 35,000-55,000 T-cell genomes per sample was targeted for TRB sequencing. TRB libraries were pooled and sequenced on an Illumina MiSeq using a v3 150-cycle kit. The paper's processing steps were these. Repertoire analysis was run in R within a reproducible Nextflow workflow that covered QC, data transformation and analysis. LymphoSeq2, an R package for exploring AIRR-Seq data, was used to implement custom analyses. A handful of samples yielding fewer than 5000 total TRB sequences were excluded, leaving around 200 analyzed HIV repertoires. Among the 180 or so HIV repertoires that were kept, some 61 were collected before ART initiation and roughly 130 were collected after ART initiation. Repertoires were downsampled to 5000 TRB nucleotide sequences, and summary statistics were averaged over 100 downsampling iterations. The analysis kept only TRB sequences whose CDR3 regions were at least seven amino acids long. Diversity was measured with a Shannon entropy-derived clonality score and the Gini coefficient. In the repertoire networks, any two of the top 5000 CDR3 amino acid sequences were linked whenever the two sequences differed by an edit distance of one. For TRB CDR3 amino acid sequences, GLIPH2 was used to predict antigen specificity groups and MHC restriction. CDR3 amino acid sequences were matched against VDJdb and McPAS-TCR to flag known CMV, EBV, HIV or tissue antigen associations. Pre-ART, post-ART and control groups were compared with Wilcoxon signed-rank tests and Holm-Bonferroni correction. TCRdb mirrors the immuneACCESS table, restricted to in-frame sequences. Some clones are absent from its copies; in checked studies, under half trace to an unresolved V gene, and the reason for the others is unknown. That table gives V, J and clone size, and the DNA gave D and trimming. This sample is represented by around 30,000 clones; nearly 90% of them were singletons. Of the sample, approximately 12% is held by the ten largest clones.

Points on this clone: This receptor's antigen is unknown. Base qualities are not provided; no much larger clone lies one nucleotide away.

The rearrangement combines TRBV21-1 with TRBJ2-7. TRBV21-1 is reported as a pseudogene. The material sequenced was unsorted PBMCs, taken 1.1 years after starting antiretroviral therapy. This TCR was recovered from a man younger than 30 with HIV. Read as DNA, the sequence is TGTGCCAGGAGCTGGGACGGATACTACGAGCAGTACTTC. This yields the protein CARSWDGYYEQYF.